The next 7 T cell receptor beta chains were all read from a single sample in a study of graft-versus-host responses after intestinal transplantation. These receptors have no known antigen. Profiled with immunoSEQ multiplex PCR; TCRdb holds only in-frame clones, not every one. The sample records some 140,000 clones, approximately 91% being singletons. The sequencing used unstimulated CD4+ T cells sorted from spleen or lymph node cells, collected before intestinal transplant. The receptors shown here come from a human donor who received an intestinal transplant.

J is TRBJ2-3 and V is TRBV18; the D gene is possibly TRBD2 (6 bases). This CDR3 comprises 16 residues. With 0 bases removed from V and 2 bases from J, the gap between germline ends came to 12 bases. Germline V lookup: CDR1 KGHSH, CDR2 LQKENI. The CDR3 sequence: CASSPPMGLTTDTQYF. The CDR3 DNA is TGTGCCAGCTCACCACCTATGGGACTGACCACAGATACGCAGTATTTT.

This clone appeared once. The genes are TRBV13 and TRBJ2-5, with no clear D. CDR1 is PRHDT and CDR2 is FYEKMQ in the germline V gene (reference sequence). The CDR3 is 15 residues long. The V end was cut by 6 bases, the J end by 5 bases, with 19 bases between. In DNA form, the CDR3 reads TGTGCCAGCAGACTAAAGGAGAGACACTACGAGACCCAGTACTTC. Its translation: CASRLKERHYETQYF.

The chain uses TRBV19 and TRBJ1-5, with 7 bases aligning to TRBD1. Germline CDR1 is LNHDA and CDR2 is SQIVND (reference sequence). V shed 7 bases, J shed 4 bases, and the junction held 10 bases outside the gene matches. The CDR3 length is 15 residues. CDR3 region: CASTLRGAGNQPQHF. The CDR3 nucleotides are TGTGCCAGTACCCTCAGGGGGGCTGGGAATCAGCCCCAGCATTTT.

This chain joins TRBV19 and TRBJ1-2, with 7 nucleotides matching TRBD1. This CDR3 region has 15 residues. The V and J ends lost 4 bases and 4 bases, in that order; junction bases with no gene match: 9. Germline assignment: CDR1 LNHDA and CDR2 SQIVND (reference sequence). The chain's CDR3 is CASSTQGPGGYGYTF. CDR3 sequence (DNA): TGTGCCAGTAGTACCCAGGGCCCAGGGGGCTATGGCTACACCTTC.

CDR3 nucleotide sequence: TGCGCCAGCAGCCTTAAAGCGGGATGGGAGACCCAGTACTTC. It codes for CASSLKAGWETQYF. V and J are TRBV5-1 and TRBJ2-5; TRBD2 agrees at 7 bases. The V segment lost 4 bases and the J segment 5 bases; nucleotides outside the gene matches: 8. Germline V gene lookup returns CDR1 SGHRS and CDR2 YFSETQ. The length of the CDR3 is 14 residues.

The chain uses TRBV19 and TRBJ1-5; 9 positions agree with TRBD1. Germline V lookup: CDR1 LNHDA, CDR2 SQIVND (reference sequence). V was clipped by 4 bases and J by 6 bases; unmatched bases: 13. This CDR3 is built from 17 residues. CDR3 in amino acids: CASSRYLQGALSQPQHF. The CDR3 nucleotides read TGTGCCAGTAGTAGATACTTACAGGGGGCGCTAAGTCAGCCCCAGCATTTT.

This chain links TRBV9 with TRBJ2-1, with a weak D call TRBD2 (6 bases). V was clipped by 0 bases and J by 5 bases, with 12 bases between them. The CDR3 runs 15 residues. Germline V CDR1 and CDR2: SGDLS, YYNGEE. This chain's CDR3 is CASSVVGEDHNEQFF. The CDR3 coding sequence is TGTGCCAGCAGCGTAGTCGGGGAGGATCACAATGAGCAGTTCTTC. The variable domain in full, completed from reference TRBV9 and TRBJ2-1, reads DSGVTQTPKHLITATGQRVTLRCSPRSGDLSVYWYQQSLDQGLQFLIQYYNGEERAKGNILERFSAQQFPDLHSELNLSSLELGDSALYFCASSVVGEDHNEQFFGPGTRLTVL.